The clone carrying this TCR beta chain was found a few times. Germline V gene sequence: CDR1 LGHDT, CDR2 YNNKEL (reference sequence). The CDR3 spans 13 residues. V was pared by 5 bases and J by 4 bases, with 1 base of the junction left unmatched. As originally analysed: Using reference gene primer amplification, nucleated cell counts were estimated. Some clones are missing from TCRdb's copy, which holds only in-frame ones; the method was immunoSEQ multiplex PCR. That table supplies the V and J calls and clone size; D and trimming were determined from the DNA. Of fewer than 250,000 clones listed, approximately 84% are singletons. This specimen belongs to a study of blood T cell repertoires in COVID-19. About the study: Sites across the United States, Italy and Spain contributed samples from acute and convalescent COVID-19. T cells, B-cell-depleted T cells, or PBMCs provided the cDNA or gDNA that served as material.

This sequence was found in a woman between 65 and 79 years old with active or convalescent COVID-19. The rearrangement joins TRBV3-1 (or the pseudogene TRBV3-2) to TRBJ1-5, with 8 positions matching TRBD1. Sample: peripheral blood. The DNA for the CDR3 is TGTGCCAGCAGCGGACAGGGTAATCAGCCCCAGCATTTT. Amino acids: CASSGQGNQPQHF.